The rows below give T cell receptor beta chains drawn from one sample of a study of CD8 T cells in ankylosing spondylitis. TCRdb itself ran the 5' RACE reads through MiXCR, one entry per CDR3 protein. The table shows approximately 110,000 distinct CDR3 sequences, with about 24% occurring only once. Material for sequencing was synovial fluid, either unsorted or a sorted T cell fraction (not recorded which). These receptors were obtained from a male donor with ankylosing spondylitis. CDR3s include the opening cysteine and the closing phenylalanine or tryptophan. A D gene is named only where the DNA matches it firmly. Not all rows give a size; the values are once, few, many and, for expanded clones, a class.

clone size: -; D gene: -; V gene: TRBV6-2/TRBV6-3; J gene: TRBJ2-2; CDR3 protein: CASRGRTGELFF; CDR3 DNA: TGTGCCAGCCGGGGACGGACCGGGGAGCTGTTTTTT
clone size: few; D gene: -; V gene: TRBV29-1; J gene: TRBJ1-1; CDR3 protein: CSARDADVAFF; CDR3 DNA: TGCAGCGCCCGGGACGCCGACGTGGCTTTCTTT
clone size: -; D gene: TRBD2; V gene: TRBV20-1; J gene: TRBJ2-1; CDR3 protein: CSARTGTSALAYNEQFF; CDR3 DNA: TGCAGTGCTAGGACCGGGACTAGCGCATTGGCCTACAATGAGCAGTTCTTC
clone size: few; D gene: -; V gene: TRBV20-1; J gene: TRBJ2-3; CDR3 protein: CSARDSGEWATDTQYF; CDR3 DNA: TGCAGTGCTAGAGATTCGGGGGAGTGGGCCACAGATACGCAGTATTTT
clone size: few; D gene: -; V gene: TRBV3-1; J gene: TRBJ1-2; CDR3 protein: CASSQGQMNYGYTF; CDR3 DNA: TGTGCCAGCAGCCAAGGCCAAATGAACTATGGCTACACCTTC
clone size: few; D gene: -; V gene: TRBV11-2; J gene: TRBJ2-2; CDR3 protein: CASSETGELFF; CDR3 DNA: TGTGCCAGCAGTGAAACCGGGGAGCTGTTTTTT
clone size: few; D gene: -; V gene: TRBV20-1; J gene: TRBJ2-3; CDR3 protein: CSARVTSDTQYF; CDR3 DNA: TGCAGTGCTAGAGTCACGTCAGATACGCAGTATTTT
clone size: few; D gene: -; V gene: TRBV2; J gene: TRBJ2-7; CDR3 protein: CASSPAVTDYEQYF; CDR3 DNA: TGTGCCAGCAGTCCCGCGGTTACAGACTACGAGCAGTACTTC
clone size: few; D gene: -; V gene: TRBV19; J gene: TRBJ2-1; CDR3 protein: CASSIPPRQFF; CDR3 DNA: TGTGCCAGTAGTATCCCCCCTCGGCAGTTCTTC
clone size: few; D gene: TRBD2; V gene: TRBV12-3/TRBV12-4; J gene: TRBJ2-1; CDR3 protein: CASRRLAGGQSEQFF; CDR3 DNA: TGTGCCAGCAGAAGACTAGCGGGAGGGCAGTCTGAGCAGTTCTTC
clone size: -; D gene: -; V gene: TRBV10-3; J gene: TRBJ2-7; CDR3 protein: CAISATWVNEQYF; CDR3 DNA: TGTGCCATCAGTGCCACTTGGGTTAACGAGCAGTACTTC
clone size: few; D gene: -; V gene: TRBV5-1; J gene: TRBJ2-5; CDR3 protein: CASSLRFEETQYF; CDR3 DNA: TGCGCCAGCAGCTTAAGGTTTGAGGAGACCCAGTACTTC
clone size: many; D gene: -; V gene: TRBV11-2; J gene: TRBJ1-1; CDR3 protein: CASSFGLFNTEAFF; CDR3 DNA: TGTGCCAGCAGCTTTGGACTCTTTAACACTGAAGCTTTCTTT
clone size: few; D gene: TRBD2; V gene: TRBV7-9; J gene: TRBJ2-1; CDR3 protein: CASSPPWRERTYNEQFF; CDR3 DNA: TGTGCCAGCAGCCCACCGTGGCGGGAGAGGACCTACAATGAGCAGTTCTTC